The TCR beta chain under discussion was sequenced for a study of cytomegalovirus exposure and HLA in healthy donors (dated by TCRdb to 2017 to 2019). Context from the whole study: An earlier analysis of approximately 640 of the donors reported more than 250 Gb of sequence data and more than 90 million unique TCR beta sequences from 150 million to 200 million T cells. About 280 gigabases of sequencing data and around 85 million unique TCR sequences made up an early release that covered roughly 670 HLA-typed donors. Of the 300 to 500 genotyped donors, approximately 80% were placed in the genetic ancestry cluster associated with self-reported Caucasian donors. The aim of the study was to test whether cataloging public T cell receptors could identify signatures of past pathogen exposure. Using immunosequencing, the study profiled T cell repertoires from 500 to 800 subjects and related those repertoires to cytomegalovirus serostatus. Along with the approximately 700-subject first cohort, a separate validation cohort of over 90 different subjects was used. To predict cytomegalovirus infection status, the study brought together high-throughput TCR immunosequencing, statistical association of individual TCRs with disease status, and machine learning. A later analysis re-analyzed previously published TCR beta repertoires from roughly 630 donors and added high-resolution HLA genotyping to study TCR occurrence patterns. In the later analysis, no new phenotypic data were used to find candidate immune exposures; instead, reliance was placed on TCR beta sequences and their occurrence across donors. To decide whether each TCR beta V gene segment behaved as functional or pseudogenic, an earlier analysis of nearly 600 of the donors relied on high-throughput TCR beta sequencing. Donor age, sex, ethnicity and CMV serostatus were compiled together with the repertoire data. A later genetic analysis took genome-wide SNP genotypes for about 55% of the roughly 700 donors and used that subset as a discovery cohort. Every discovery cohort repertoire had been produced on one sequencing platform. HLA typing included class I and class II loci at four-digit resolution. The number of donors typed differed by locus, with 629-630 for A, B, C, DRB1 and DQB1, roughly 520 for DQA1, 600 to 610 for DPA1, and 472 for DPB1. A handful of DR-DQ haplotypes were handled as single units for association and clustering because linkage in the cohort was strong. On average, about 240,000 unique TCR beta nucleotide sequences were sequenced per donor among more than 350 genotyped donors of the cohort, with roughly 20% of those sequences being non-productive. On the study overall, not on this receptor specifically: In a later analysis, HLA-associated TCR beta chains showed more clonal expansion and lower generation probabilities than non-associated chains that were equally common. Because the 87-base-pair reads could not distinguish some IMGT-functional V segments, including TRBV6-2 and TRBV6-3, those segments were excluded. According to a later analysis, TCR association rates differed among HLA loci, with DRB1 alleles showing the most associated TCRs and HLA-C alleles showing the fewest. Because HLA typing was unavailable for some donors at each locus, only the typed subset was used in association tests. According to a later analysis, parvovirus B19, influenza, CMV and Epstein-Barr virus appeared linked to several top co-occurrence clusters. Sequencing depth was assumed to be roughly uniform across donors in the presence/absence analyses, though that assumption may not hold. At a false discovery rate of 0.05, a later analysis linked 15,000 to 20,000 TCR beta sequences to specific HLA alleles. Correlated functional status among segregating V segments might be attributable to linkage disequilibrium, but an unknown experimental factor could not be ruled out. Across donors, most TCR sequences were observed very rarely, whereas some public TCRs were present in many individuals. The study listed over 150 TCR beta chains as associated with cytomegalovirus. When HLA alleles, especially DR and DQ, strongly co-occurred, TCR associations were difficult to assign to individual alleles. It was suggested by the authors that the approach could potentially be generalized to other disease states and immunological phenotypes. In a later genetic analysis, fewer N-insertions in productive TCRs were reported among donors in an Asian-associated ancestry cluster than the roughly 670-donor mean. This cohort had only TCR beta chains sequenced, and the lack of alpha or paired-chain data limited which features could be detected. A later analysis found that most CMV-associated TCR beta chains appeared HLA-restricted, with HLA associations seemingly driven largely by CMV exposure. The sequencing pipeline was judged likely to have produced a cluster of highly shared sequence variants as a technical artifact. CMV serostatus was the only immune exposure information available for the cohort. A further reported finding was that TCR beta sequences accurately predicted the HLA-A and HLA-B alleles for most subjects in the first cohort. A later genetic analysis associated a missense DCLRE1C variant with V-gene and J-gene trimming of TCR beta chains, and an independent cohort replicated the association. The earlier analysis of almost 600 of the donors excluded some 15 rarely observed V segments, including chromosome 9 orphons, because counts were too low. Cytomegalovirus status was reported to be diagnosed by the classifier with high specificity and sensitivity in both the original and validation cohorts. A few of the identified cytomegalovirus-associated TCR beta chains were confirmed in vitro to be specific for cytomegalovirus antigens. In an earlier analysis of around 600 of the donors, most TCR beta V segments were observed in productive rearrangements about 87% or about 30% of the time, broadly matching IMGT annotations.

The receptor library was made with the immunoSEQ multiplex PCR assay. For the multiplex PCR, a mixture combining 60 forward primers for TCR Vbeta segments and 13 reverse primers for TCR Jbeta segments was used. Amplification of the CDR3 region of rearranged TCR beta genes was performed with a multiplex PCR assay on genomic DNA. The amplified TCR beta libraries were sequenced on the Illumina HiSeq System as 87-base-pair reads. Per the original workflow: A later analysis tallied 80 million to 95 million unique TCR beta chains across the 700 or so repertoires, and around 12 million of those chains were shared by two or more donors. To remove PCR and sequencing errors, raw reads were error-corrected and collapsed into unique sequences using a nearest-neighbor algorithm that merged closely related sequences. Alignment of CDR3 sequences to IMGT reference sequences was used to assign V, D and J gene segments. For a sequence to be retained, at least a six-nucleotide match to both a V gene segment and a J gene segment was required. Rearrangements were classified as productive when the CDR3 lacked stop codons and remained in frame with V and J, and all other rearrangements were classified as non-productive. Following IMGT convention, CDR3 was defined as the stretch from the second conserved V-encoded cysteine up to the conserved J-encoded phenylalanine. In an earlier analysis of more than 550 of the donors, sequences lacking an unambiguous match to a single V gene segment were excluded. An earlier analysis of fewer than 750 of the donors called V segments functional above 56.7% productive rearrangements and segregating when the between-donor standard deviation exceeded 5%. To diagnose cytomegalovirus status from the catalog of TCR beta chain sequences, a statistical classification framework was built. In a later analysis, TCR nucleotide sequences were compared against IMGT/GENE-DB human TR gene sequences so that V and J genes could be assigned. The TCRdist pipeline was used in a later analysis to assign CDR3 sequences and most-parsimonious VDJ recombination scenarios. A later analysis defined each TCR beta chain by its CDR3 amino acid sequence plus V-gene family, and excluded reads lacking a unique V-gene family. To address suspected cross-contamination and a sequencing artifact, a later analysis removed under 600 highly shared, low-generation-probability nucleotide sequences. For each public chain, a later analysis derived a clonal expansion index from normalized ranks of inferred template counts within each repertoire. Generation probabilities in a later analysis came from a VDJ recombination model fitted to out-of-frame rearrangements, and those results were checked against IGoR. In a later analysis, TCR-TCR, TCR-HLA and TCR-CMV co-occurrence was scored with hypergeometric tests, and a repertoire-size bias correction was applied to TCR pairs. In a later analysis, false discovery rates were estimated by permuting HLA or CMV assignments 20 times. In a later analysis, co-occurring TCRs were grouped using DBSCAN, with TCRdist sequence similarity added in when clustering inside HLA-allele-positive subsets. For co-occurrence clustering, repertoires with fewer than 30,000 or more than 120,000 public chains were excluded, along with several repertoires with anomalous nucleotide sharing. The immuneACCESS repertoire file appears here via TCRdb, limited to in-frame rearrangements. These files lack a portion of the clones; in checked studies, under half of the deficit traces to unresolved V genes, and the cause of the others is not known. V and J calls and clone size are those listed in that table; D and trimming were worked out from the DNA. The sample profile shows 200,000 to 250,000 clones; roughly 75% of them were found once. The ten largest clones add up to 1.8% of the sample.

The cohort was made up of several hundred healthy bone marrow donors. All cohort members were sampled while nominally healthy, although unrecorded immune exposures were likely present. The donor tested CMV seronegative, placing the donor among the 350 or so seronegative members of the cohort. Each donor provided a peripheral blood sample, and peripheral blood mononuclear cells were used for TCR beta sequencing. The Qiagen DNeasy Blood Extraction Kit was used to extract genomic DNA from the blood cell samples. V loses 9 bases, J loses 0 bases, and the germline ends lie 12 bases apart. CDR1 SGHNT and CDR2 YYREEE were looked up in the germline V gene (reference sequence). There are 14 amino acids in the CDR3, from cysteine to phenylalanine inclusive. Only the CDR3 DNA is retained, 42 bases long and in frame from the first base. Comment on this clone: Its antigen specificity is not known. No base qualities exist here, and no much larger clone lies one base off it.

Sequenced sample: PBMCs. This clonotype originated in a woman aged 25 to 39 in good health and CMV-seronegative. The sequence links TRBV5-4 to TRBJ2-2, and perhaps TRBD2 as D gene, on 5 matching bases. The DNA reads TGTGCCACCCTCGAGCGGTCGAACACCGGGGAGCTGTTTTTT. Its product reads: CATLERSNTGELFF.